These 21 T cell receptor beta chains originate from one sample sequenced in a study of shared clonotypes between healthy human individuals. Sequenced by immunoSEQ multiplex PCR; TCRdb stores in-frame clones only, minus some. This table has 550,000 to 750,000 clones, just over 90% appearing once. The naive CD8 fraction comprised CD45RO-negative cells positively selected for CCR7 and excluded terminally differentiated effector memory CD45RA+ cells. Sequencing input: naive CD8+ T cells sorted from blood. These receptors were collected from a man aged 30-40 years in good health.

This chain connects TRBV13 to TRBJ2-7; D might be TRBD1 or TRBD2, each matching 5 bases. The CDR3 is made up of 12 amino acids. V was trimmed by 5 bases and J by 5 bases, leaving 10 bases between them. The germline V gene encodes CDR1 PRHDT and CDR2 FYEKMQ (reference sequence). The CDR3 loop reads CASSVGPDEQYF. The CDR3 nucleotides are TGTGCCAGCAGCGTGGGACCCGACGAGCAGTACTTC.

The chain employs TRBV9 and TRBJ2-3; 11 nucleotides align to TRBD2. The CDR3 extends over 15 amino acids. Germline values: CDR1 SGDLS, CDR2 YYNGEE. The trim removed 2 bases at V and 5 bases at J, leaving 4 bases unmatched. CDR3 bases: TGTGCCAGCAGCGTTAGCGGGAGGGTGGGAGATACGCAGTATTTT. Protein product: CASSVSGRVGDTQYF.

The chain is built from TRBV29-1 and TRBJ2-1; D ambiguous. CDR1 SQVTM and CDR2 ANQGSEA come from the germline V gene. CDR3 length: 17 residues. Trimming cost V 1 base and J 0 bases, with 16 bases left between them. The CDR3 bases are TGCAGCGTTGAAGTTGCTAGGTGGGGAAGCTCCTACAATGAGCAGTTCTTC. Translation gives CSVEVARWGSSYNEQFF.

The gene calls are TRBV5-1 and TRBJ2-1, with D tentatively TRBD1 (6 bases). Trimming removed 2 bases from V and 5 bases from J, with 14 bases in between. Germline V CDR1 and CDR2: SGHRS, YFSETQ. CDR3 size: 15 residues. The CDR3 loop is CASSLYRVADNEQFF. CDR3 DNA sequence: TGCGCCAGCAGCTTATACAGGGTGGCGGACAATGAGCAGTTCTTC.

V usage is TRBV7-6 and J usage is TRBJ2-1; D is unclear. Germline CDR1 and CDR2: SGHVS and FNYEAQ. With 1 base removed from V and 6 bases from J, the gap between germline ends came to 13 bases. This CDR3 region has 15 residues. The CDR3: CASSLGVGLSNEQFF. The CDR3, as DNA: TGTGCCAGCAGCTTAGGGGTGGGTCTATCCAATGAGCAGTTCTTC.

CDR3: CASSLRTEEFLEQYF. Here the CDR3 DNA reads TGCGCCAGCAGCCTTCGGACGGAAGAATTCCTCGAGCAGTACTTC. The chain uses TRBV4-1 and TRBJ2-7; D call uncertain. Germline V gives CDR1 MGHRA, CDR2 YSYEKL. Trimming took 4 bases from V and 6 from J, leaving 19 bases between them. CDR3 length equals 15 residues.

The chain recombines TRBV4-1 with TRBJ1-4; no clear D gene. Germline V gene lookup returns CDR1 MGHRA and CDR2 YSYEKL. V was clipped by 4 bases and J by 13 bases, with 19 bases between them. The CDR3 is made up of 14 amino acids. CDR3: CASSPILGPSVLFF. The CDR3 DNA follows: TGCGCCAGCAGCCCGATACTCGGCCCCTCGGTACTGTTTTTT.

The V and J genes are TRBV2 and TRBJ2-7, with 8 bases matching TRBD2. V lost 5 bases, J lost 6 bases, and 24 bases stayed unmatched. Germline CDR1 reads SNHLY; CDR2 reads FYNNEI. The CDR3 sequence is 19 residues long. CDR3 protein: CASSFSASGPTGALREQYF. The CDR3 DNA sequence: TGTGCCAGCAGTTTTTCGGCTAGCGGGCCTACGGGGGCACTTCGCGAGCAGTACTTC.

V is TRBV7-3 and J is TRBJ2-1; weak D call: TRBD2 (6 bases). Germline assignment: CDR1 SGHTA and CDR2 FQGTGA. V was clipped by 5 bases and J by 4 bases, with 15 bases between them. This CDR3 is built from 15 residues. CDR3 DNA: TGTGCCAGCAGCCCAGTCGGGAGCGGGTACAATGAGCAGTTCTTC. This codes for CASSPVGSGYNEQFF.

CDR3 residues: CARTGSGANVLTF. Here the CDR3 DNA reads TGCGCCCGGACAGGGAGCGGGGCCAACGTCCTGACTTTC. This chain links TRBV5-1 with TRBJ2-6, with TRBD1 identical over 8 bases. The junction had 4 bases not matched to a gene; V was cut back by 10 bases and J by 4 bases. The CDR3 has 13 amino acids. Germline CDR1 SGHRS, CDR2 YFSETQ. Combining the CDR3 with reference TRBV5-1 and TRBJ2-6 gives the whole variable domain KAGVTQTPRYLIKTRGQQVTLSCSPISGHRSVSWYQQTPGQGLQFLFEYFSETQRNKGNFPGRFSGRQFSNSRSEMNVSTLELGDSALYLCARTGSGANVLTFGAGSRLTVL.

CDR3 residues: CASSEPAGQSFYEQYF. The CDR3 coding sequence is TGTGCCAGCAGTGAACCCGCAGGACAGTCATTTTACGAGCAGTACTTC. The rearrangement uses TRBV6-1 and TRBJ2-7; possibly TRBD1 for D (6 bases). The germline gives CDR1 MNHNS, CDR2 SASEGT. V was clipped by 2 bases and J by 4 bases, with 18 bases between them. This CDR3 comprises 16 residues.

The chain has TRBV6-6 and TRBJ1-2; TRBD1 aligns across 9 bases. This CDR3 has 14 residues. Per the germline V gene, CDR1 is MNHNY and CDR2 is SVGAGI (reference sequence). V gave up 2 bases and J gave up 6 bases; unmatched junction bases: 4. CDR3 in amino acids: CASSYGTGQDGYTF. The CDR3 nucleotides are TGTGCCAGCAGTTACGGGACAGGGCAGGATGGCTACACCTTC.

The chain employs TRBV21-1 and TRBJ2-1; TRBD2, the table's D call, lacks a check against the DNA. TRBV21-1 is flagged as a pseudogene. This CDR3 has 16 amino acids. The CDR3 coding sequence is TGTGCCAGCAGCAAAAGGCGGGATTGGTCCTACAATGAGCAGTTCTTC. Its protein product is CASSKRRDWSYNEQFF.

The chain recombines TRBV12-5 with TRBJ2-1, with a tentative D call TRBD1 (6 bases). Trimming took 4 bases from V and 0 from J, leaving 13 bases between them. The germline CDR1 and CDR2 sequences are LGHNT and FRNRAP. The length of the CDR3 is 16 residues. The CDR3 DNA sequence: TGTGCTAGTGGTTCTTCGACAGGTAGCTCCTACAATGAGCAGTTCTTC. It yields the protein CASGSSTGSSYNEQFF.

The chain has TRBV13 and TRBJ2-7; TRBD1 matches 8 bases. There are 16 residues in the CDR3. Germline CDR1 is PRHDT and CDR2 is FYEKMQ (reference sequence). With V trimmed by 0 bases and J by 2 bases, 6 bases remained unmatched. CDR3 in amino acids: CASSLGTTGETYEQYF. The DNA for the CDR3 is TGTGCCAGCAGCTTAGGTACGACAGGGGAGACCTACGAGCAGTACTTC.

The rearrangement uses TRBV27 and TRBJ2-1; 11 bases agree with TRBD2. The germline CDR1 and CDR2 sequences are MNHEY and SMNVEV (reference sequence). This CDR3 has 14 amino acids. The ends lost 6 bases at V and 9 bases at J; junction bases unmatched: 7. CDR3 protein: CASSLAGGWSEQFF. CDR3 DNA sequence: TGTGCCAGCAGCTTAGCGGGAGGGTGGAGTGAGCAGTTCTTC.

This rearrangement joins TRBV21-1 to TRBJ1-2. TRBV21-1 is given as a pseudogene. The CDR3 is 15 residues long. The CDR3 DNA reads as TGTGCCAGCAGCAAAGGGGCAGGAGAACTCTATGGCTACACCTTC. Protein: CASSKGAGELYGYTF.

The chain combines TRBV7-6 with TRBJ2-7, with 10 bases matching TRBD1. Per germline, CDR1 SGHVS and CDR2 FNYEAQ. Trimming cost V 5 bases and J 3 bases; bases outside gene matches: 4. This CDR3 region has 14 residues. The CDR3 nucleotides read TGTGCCAGCAGCCTCCGGACAGGGGGCTACGAGCAGTACTTC. It yields the protein CASSLRTGGYEQYF.

The rearrangement links TRBV9 to TRBJ2-3; no reliable D call. Germline values: CDR1 SGDLS, CDR2 YYNGEE. This CDR3 is built from 15 residues. Trimming removed 0 bases at V and 0 bases at J, with 8 bases between. CDR3 nucleotide sequence: TGTGCCAGCAGCGTAGGAACGGAAAGCACAGATACGCAGTATTTT. Amino acid sequence: CASSVGTESTDTQYF.

This chain links TRBV2 with TRBJ2-1; 9 bases align to TRBD1. The CDR3 spans 14 residues. Per germline, CDR1 SNHLY and CDR2 FYNNEI. V was pared by 4 bases and J by 5 bases, with 3 bases of the junction left unmatched. The DNA of the CDR3 is TGTGCCAGCAGTGGGAGGGACAGGGACAATGAGCAGTTCTTC. Protein: CASSGRDRDNEQFF.

This clone was found once. The chain recombines TRBV27 with TRBJ1-4, with D tentatively TRBD1 (6 bases). The V and J ends lost 4 bases and 5 bases respectively, with 14 bases between them. The CDR3 totals 15 residues. Germline CDR1 and CDR2: MNHEY and SMNVEV (reference sequence). For the CDR3, the DNA is TGTGCCAGCAGTTCCCTTGACAGGATAAATGAAAAACTGTTTTTT. It encodes CASSSLDRINEKLFF.